The rows below give T cell receptor beta chains drawn from one sample of a study of CD8+CD57+ T cells in acquired aplastic anemia. TCRdb analysed the reads with MiXCR anew, one entry per CDR3 protein. The sample holds about 160,000 distinct CDR3 sequences; about 48% are singletons and the top ten take 1.1%. Input material: sorted CD4+, CD8+, or CD8+CD57+ T cells (not recorded which) from PBMCs. Receptors originate from a human donor in good health. Each CDR3 is given with its conserved first and last residue. A D gene is named only where the DNA matches it firmly. The size entry is marked missing in some rows and otherwise reads once, few, many or a size class.

J gene	clone size	D gene	V gene	CDR3 protein	CDR3 DNA
TRBJ2-7	few	.	TRBV4-2	CASSQDPGGRNEQYF	TGTGCCAGCAGCCAAGATCCGGGGGGCCGCAACGAGCAGTACTTC
TRBJ1-2	many	.	TRBV6-5	CASSYIGGREDYGYTF	TGTGCCAGCAGTTACATCGGGGGAAGGGAGGACTATGGCTACACCTTC
TRBJ2-1	.	.	TRBV15	CATSAERGLSYNEQFF	TGTGCCACCAGCGCAGAAAGAGGACTTTCCTACAATGAGCAGTTCTTC
TRBJ1-2	.	.	TRBV15	CATREDTNYGYTF	TGTGCCACCAGGGAGGATACTAACTATGGCTACACCTTC
TRBJ2-7	.	.	TRBV25-1	CASSSGTRNEQYF	TGTGCCAGCAGTTCCGGTACGAGGAACGAGCAGTACTTC
TRBJ1-6	many	.	TRBV7-2	CASSSENLGRNNSPLHF	TGTGCCAGCAGCTCTGAGAACCTGGGACGGAATAATTCACCCCTCCACTTT
TRBJ1-6	many	TRBD1	TRBV5-1	CASSPFVGTGGISTYNSPLHF	TGCGCCAGCAGCCCCTTCGTCGGGACAGGGGGGATATCGACCTATAATTCACCCCTCCACTTT
TRBJ1-4	once	.	TRBV2	CASSGVREKLFF	TGTGCCAGTTCAGGGGTACGCGAAAAACTGTTTTTT
TRBJ2-7	.	TRBD1	TRBV27	CASGGQGSGYEQYF	TGTGCCAGCGGTGGACAGGGGAGCGGTTACGAGCAGTACTTC
TRBJ1-2	few	TRBD1	TRBV25-1	CARGSKGAQYGYTF	TGTGCCAGAGGGTCGAAGGGGGCGCAATATGGCTACACCTTC
TRBJ2-1	.	.	TRBV11-2	CASSFQPGTASYNEQFF	TGTGCCAGCAGCTTCCAACCCGGGACCGCCTCCTACAATGAGCAGTTCTTC
TRBJ2-7	.	.	TRBV12-3/TRBV12-4	CASSLYLAPYEQYF	TGTGCCAGCAGTTTATATCTAGCGCCCTACGAGCAGTACTTC
TRBJ2-3	few	.	TRBV24-1	CATSETAGSTDTQYF	TGTGCCACCAGTGAGACAGCGGGCAGCACAGATACGCAGTATTTT
TRBJ1-2	.	TRBD1	TRBV20-1	CSGSWTGSFYGYTF	TGCAGTGGCTCGTGGACAGGGTCTTTCTATGGCTACACCTTC
TRBJ2-7	many	TRBD1	TRBV29-1	CSATRGGAAYEQYF	TGCAGCGCTACGAGAGGGGGCGCAGCCTACGAGCAGTACTTC
TRBJ1-2	.	TRBD1	TRBV18	CASSPPAGTAAGFSAF	TGTGCCAGCTCACCCCCCGCCGGGACAGCGGCGGGATTCAGCGCCTTC